Below are 13 T cell receptor beta chains sequenced from a single sample in a study of T cells in Graves' hyperthyroidism and ophthalmopathy. RNA transcripts were the template for amplifying TCR beta CDR3 regions. Primed by the HTBI set, a first-round RT-PCR was run on the TCR CDR3. TCRdb analysed the multiplex PCR reads with MiXCR anew, one entry per CDR3 protein. The table records about 600,000 distinct CDR3 sequences, approximately 16% of them present only once. Sample: blood. The receptors were sampled from a woman in her thirties or forties with Graves' ophthalmopathy.

This clonotype was observed many times. The chain has TRBV7-2 and TRBJ2-7; possible D gene TRBD2, 5 bases. Per the germline V gene, CDR1 is SGHTA and CDR2 is FQGNSA. The CDR3 runs to 13 residues. With 3 bases removed from V and 9 bases from J, the gap between germline ends came to 15 bases. CDR3 amino acids: CASSFGPNEGQYF. Here the CDR3 DNA reads TGTGCCAGCAGCTTTGGACCAAACGAGGGGCAGTACTTC.

As concerns this clonotype: A junction boundary mismatches the germline segment, possibly from a read error. This sequence joins TRBV10-1 and TRBJ2-5; perhaps TRBD2 as D (6 bases). The length of the CDR3 is 13 residues. Germline CDR1 is WNHNN and CDR2 is SYGVQD (reference sequence). The chain's CDR3 is CAIRRDLQETQYF. DNA of the CDR3: TGTGCCATCAGGCGGGACTTACAAGAGACCCAGTACTTC.

This clonotype was observed many times. The chain couples TRBV3-1 to TRBJ2-7, with D perhaps assigned TRBD1 or TRBD2 (6 bases each). The V end was cut by 0 bases, the J end by 6 bases, with 15 bases between. The CDR3 sequence is 15 residues long. Germline V lookup: CDR1 LGHDT, CDR2 YNNKEL (reference sequence). In nucleotides, the CDR3 is TGTGCCAGCAGCCAAGATATAACAGGGACTCGCGAGCAGTACTTC. Amino acid sequence: CASSQDITGTREQYF.

This clonotype was seen ten or more times. The chain has TRBV7-2 and TRBJ2-5, with 7 bases matching TRBD2. The CDR3 extends over 14 amino acids. V was pared by 2 bases and J by 5 bases, with 5 bases of the junction left unmatched. CDR1 is SGHTA and CDR2 is FQGNSA in the germline V gene. Written as DNA, the CDR3 is TGTGCCAGCAGCTTACCGGGAGGAGGGGAGACCCAGTACTTC. The encoded protein is CASSLPGGGETQYF.

This clonotype showed up just a few times. V usage is TRBV12-3 or TRBV12-4 and J usage is TRBJ1-1; no reliable D call. The CDR3 is 14 amino acids. With 7 bases removed from V and 0 bases from J, the gap between germline ends came to 12 bases. For the CDR3, the DNA is TGTGCCAGCACCCGGGGAGGACTGAACACTGAAGCTTTCTTT. It codes for CASTRGGLNTEAFF.

At least ten counts were recorded for this clonotype. The chain uses TRBV7-8 and TRBJ1-2; tentative D call: TRBD1 (5 bases). This CDR3 is built from 15 residues. Germline assignment: CDR1 SGHVS and CDR2 FQNEAQ. The V end was cut by 5 bases, the J end by 6 bases, with 19 bases between. The CDR3 is CASSPFGQKRDGYTF. In nucleotides, the CDR3 is TGTGCCAGCAGCCCCTTCGGACAAAAACGAGATGGCTACACCTTC.

This clonotype was counted many times. The chain employs TRBV7-9 and TRBJ1-2; no reliable D call. This CDR3 has 14 residues. Germline CDR1 reads SEHNR; CDR2 reads FQNEAQ (reference sequence). V was shortened by 1 base and J by 8 bases, with 14 bases between the two germline ends. The CDR3 is CASSLVGPELGYTF. CDR3 nucleotides: TGTGCCAGCAGCTTAGTCGGGCCAGAACTGGGCTACACCTTC.

This clonotype was seen at least ten times. The chain recombines TRBV14 with TRBJ2-7; D gene ambiguous. The length of the CDR3 is 17 residues. Germline loops: CDR1 SGHDN, CDR2 FVKESK. V was pared by 3 bases and J by 0 bases, with 18 bases between. The CDR3 is CASSQSFSSFTSYEQYF. The CDR3 DNA reads as TGTGCCAGCAGCCAGAGCTTTTCTTCATTTACCTCCTACGAGCAGTACTTC.

This clonotype was seen many times. The rearrangement joins TRBV2 to TRBJ2-7; 8 bases line up with TRBD1. The CDR3 spans 13 residues. Germline CDR1 reads SNHLY; CDR2 reads FYNNEI. The ends lost 7 bases at V and 2 bases at J; junction bases unmatched: 4. The CDR3 is CASNRQGPYEQYF. CDR3 bases: TGTGCCAGCAACCGACAGGGGCCCTACGAGCAGTACTTC.

The chain links TRBV12-3 or TRBV12-4 to TRBJ2-7; 10 bases agree with TRBD1. Losses at the gene ends were 7 bases for V and 0 bases for J; bases not matched to a gene: 3. The CDR3 is 14 residues long. CDR3 sequence (DNA): TGTGCCAGCAACCGGGACAGGGGCTCCTACGAGCAGTACTTC. Residues: CASNRDRGSYEQYF.

This clonotype has a handful of counts. The V gene is TRBV20-1, the J gene TRBJ2-7; the D is unclear. The CDR3 totals 14 residues. Germline V gene sequence: CDR1 DFQATT, CDR2 SNEGSKA (reference sequence). Trimming shortened V by 3 bases and J by 0 bases, and 12 bases separated the two germline ends. Written as DNA, the CDR3 is TGCAGTGCTAGTGGACCGTCGACCTCCTACGAGCAGTACTTC. Amino acid sequence: CSASGPSTSYEQYF.

In its sample, this clonotype was seen many times. The chain carries TRBV15 and TRBJ1-3; D is perhaps TRBD1 (5 bases). V was clipped by 1 base and J by 2 bases, with 9 bases between them. Per the germline V gene, CDR1 is LNHNV and CDR2 is YYDKDF (reference sequence). CDR3 length: 15 residues. The CDR3 coding sequence is TGTGCCACCAGCAGAGGAGGGGCTGCTGGAAACACCATATATTTT. Protein: CATSRGGAAGNTIYF.

V gene TRBV20-1 combines with J gene TRBJ2-2; TRBD2 matches at 8 bases. This CDR3 has 15 residues. Losses at the gene ends were 5 bases for V and 6 bases for J; bases not matched to a gene: 11. The germline CDR1 and CDR2 sequences are DFQATT and SNEGSKA (reference sequence). The CDR3 protein is CSASRPERGPGELFF. The DNA for the CDR3 is TGCAGTGCTTCTCGACCCGAGCGGGGGCCCGGGGAGCTGTTTTTT.